This entry features one T cell receptor beta chain sequence. This sample was taken from a study of memory CD4+ T cells and cytomegalovirus serostatus. Single viable CD3+CD4+CD8-CD45RO+ cells were sorted as the memory CD4+ T cells. CMV serostatus came from serum IgG against pp150, pp28, p38, p52. The protocol was immunoSEQ multiplex PCR, while the TCRdb copy is restricted to in-frame clones and leaves out a portion. The sample has about 25,000 clones; around 75% are singletons. Material: memory CD4+ T cells from blood. The sequence was collected from an adult in good health and CMV-seronegative.

The CDR3 loop is CASSLGRLAVTGELFF. CDR3 coding DNA: TGTGCCAGCAGCTTAGGTAGACTAGCGGTCACCGGGGAGCTGTTTTTT. The gene calls are TRBV11-2 and TRBJ2-2, with 9 bases matching TRBD2. The germline gives CDR1 SGHAT, CDR2 FQNNGV. The V segment lost 1 base and the J segment 4 bases; nucleotides outside the gene matches: 4. This CDR3 has 16 residues.